The present entry profiles one T cell receptor (beta chain) with its context. The V segment lost 4 bases and the J segment 3 bases; nucleotides outside the gene matches: 6. CDR3 length: 15 residues. Germline loops: CDR1 SGHRS, CDR2 YFSETQ. The data originate from a study of blood T cell repertoires in COVID-19. Whole-study context: Whether acute or convalescent, the COVID-19 samples came from the United States, Italy and Spain. PBMCs, B-cell-depleted T cells, or T cells were the source of the cDNA or gDNA that made up the material.

Source study methods: Estimates of nucleated cell counts were drawn from the amplification of reference gene primers. Profiling relied on immunoSEQ multiplex PCR, and the TCRdb table lists in-frame clones only, not all of them. V and J calls plus clone size are reproduced from that table; the DNA served to infer D and trimming. The sample has approximately 110,000 clones; about 88% are singletons. The TCR was taken from a woman aged 70-85 years who had recovered from COVID-19. The sequenced sample consisted of peripheral blood. The chain couples TRBV5-1 to TRBJ2-3; the match to TRBD1 covers 9 bases. This chain's CDR3 is CASSVGDRDTDTQYF. For the CDR3, the DNA is TGCGCCAGCAGCGTGGGGGACAGGGATACAGATACGCAGTATTTT.